Each of the 15 T cell receptor beta chains below was sequenced from the same sample in a study of regulatory T cells in long-lasting Graves disease. Time point here: persistent/refractory GD, antithyroid drugs over 5 years with positive TRAb. Extracted PBMC RNA gave rise to the TCR library. Researchers made TCR beta libraries by using iRepertoire HTBI primers and running Arm-PCR on CDR3 regions. TCRdb passed the multiplex PCR reads through MiXCR, listing each CDR3 protein once. The table records roughly 360,000 distinct CDR3 sequences, 20% to 25% of them present only once. Sequences were derived from peripheral blood mononuclear cells (PBMCs), sampled when the disease was refractory, from a patient treated with antithyroid drugs. The receptors here all came from a woman between 40 and 50 years old with Graves disease.

This clonotype was seen at least ten times. This chain links TRBV28 with TRBJ2-7; 8 nucleotides agree with TRBD2. Looked up from germline, CDR1 is MDHEN and CDR2 is SYDVKM. This CDR3 is built from 15 residues. The V gene end was trimmed by 4 bases and the J gene end by 5 bases; junction bases not matched to a gene: 10. The CDR3 bases are TGTGCCAGCAGTTATTCTACGGGACTAGAGGACGAGCAGTACTTC. Protein sequence: CASSYSTGLEDEQYF.

This chain uses TRBV10-3 with TRBJ1-2; TRBD1 matches 7 bases. Germline V lookup: CDR1 ENHRY, CDR2 SYGVKD. The ends lost 6 bases at V and 6 bases at J; junction bases unmatched: 16. The CDR3 length is 16 residues. The CDR3 DNA sequence: TGTGCCATCAGCGAGAGGGGGACAGAAGGATTGAATGGCTACACCTTC. It translates to CAISERGTEGLNGYTF.

Turning to this clonotype: Relative to the germline gene, one junction end is altered; a read error may explain this. This sequence joins TRBV6-5 and TRBJ2-7; tentative D call: TRBD2 (5 bases). In germline, CDR1 is MNHEY, CDR2 SVGAGI. The CDR3 runs 15 residues. The CDR3 sequence is CASSYSSQTGYVQYF. The CDR3 region has the DNA TGTGCCAGCAGTTACTCGTCACAGACGGGATACGTGCAGTACTTC.

At least ten counts were recorded for this clonotype. In DNA, the CDR3 is TGCAGTGCTAGAGACAGCGGGTCCCCCTACGAGCAGTACTTC. Translating gives CSARDSGSPYEQYF. The rearrangement uses TRBV20-1 and TRBJ2-7; D may be TRBD2 (6 bases). CDR3 size: 14 residues. Trimming removed 0 bases from V and 2 bases from J, with 11 bases in between. Germline V gene data show CDR1 as DFQATT and CDR2 as SNEGSKA (reference sequence).

This rearrangement joins TRBV5-1 to TRBJ1-1; D is ambiguous. Per the germline V gene, CDR1 is SGHRS and CDR2 is YFSETQ. V gave up 3 bases and J gave up 3 bases, with 15 bases separating them. The CDR3 runs 15 residues. The DNA of the CDR3 is TGCGCCAGCAGCTCACTAGACCCAACCCACACTGAAGCTTTCTTT. Encoded protein: CASSSLDPTHTEAFF. Based on the CDR3 plus reference TRBV5-1 and TRBJ1-1, the full variable domain is KAGVTQTPRYLIKTRGQQVTLSCSPISGHRSVSWYQQTPGQGLQFLFEYFSETQRNKGNFPGRFSGRQFSNSRSEMNVSTLELGDSALYLCASSSLDPTHTEAFFGQGTRLTVV.

Many counts were recorded for this clonotype. The V and J genes are TRBV20-1 and TRBJ2-5; tentative D call: TRBD2 (7 bases). V gave up 6 bases and J gave up 4 bases, with 18 bases separating them. The CDR3 covers 14 residues. CDR1 and CDR2 (germline): DFQATT, SNEGSKA (reference sequence). The CDR3 DNA reads TGCAGTGCCTCACTCGGGGGGCGGGGAGAGACCCAGTACTTC. Translation gives CSASLGGRGETQYF.

This clonotype was seen repeatedly, ten times or more. The chain links TRBV29-1 to TRBJ2-5, with TRBD1 matching 7 bases. Unmatched junction bases numbered 6, after V lost 7 bases and J lost 4 bases. The CDR3 extends over 12 amino acids. Germline CDR1 is SQVTM and CDR2 is ANQGSEA. Written as DNA, the CDR3 is TGCAGCGCCCGACAGGGTACAGAGACCCAGTACTTC. Protein product: CSARQGTETQYF.

This clonotype was seen a few times. The chain links TRBV6-1 to TRBJ2-6; the match to TRBD1 covers 7 bases. V lost 10 bases, J lost 1 base, and 4 bases stayed unmatched. CDR1 and CDR2 (germline): MNHNS, SASEGT. The length of the CDR3 is 14 residues. Written as DNA, the CDR3 is TGTGCCACCACAGGGGAATCTGGGGCCAACGTCCTGACTTTC. Amino acid sequence: CATTGESGANVLTF.

This clonotype was recorded at least ten times. The chain employs TRBV6-2 or TRBV6-3 and TRBJ1-5; TRBD1 matches at 8 bases. Germline CDR1 MNHEY, CDR2 SVGEGT. This CDR3 contains 14 residues. The trim removed 10 bases at V and 0 bases at J, leaving 5 bases unmatched. The CDR3 region is CATLDRDSNQPQHF. In nucleotides, the CDR3 is TGTGCCACCCTGGACAGGGATAGCAATCAGCCCCAGCATTTT.

The sample holds many counts of this clonotype. Here the CDR3 DNA reads TGTGCCAGCAGCTTAGACATCCCTATCACTGAAGCTTTCTTT. This codes for CASSLDIPITEAFF. The gene calls are TRBV5-8 and TRBJ1-1, with unresolved D. CDR1 SGHTS and CDR2 YDEGEE come from the germline V gene. The ends were cut back, 2 bases at V and 4 bases at J, with 12 bases in the middle. The CDR3 is 14 residues long.

The sample holds many counts of this clonotype. The V gene is TRBV29-1, the J gene TRBJ1-1; 7 bases map to TRBD1. CDR3 length: 15 amino acids. V shed 6 bases, J shed 2 bases, and the junction held 12 bases outside the gene matches. Per germline, CDR1 SQVTM and CDR2 ANQGSEA. In nucleotides, the CDR3 is TGCAGCGTCACCTACCCCGGGACAGCTAACACTGAAGCTTTCTTT. This sequence encodes CSVTYPGTANTEAFF.

J is TRBJ2-3 and V is TRBV28; 8 bases fit TRBD1. This CDR3 is 20 amino acids long. J lost 4 bases, V lost 6 bases, and 24 bases had no gene match. Per the germline V gene, CDR1 is MDHEN and CDR2 is SYDVKM. In DNA form, the CDR3 reads TGTGCCAGCAGCACCATGAAGGTGCAGGGGGGCCAGGGGGCGGCAGATACGCAGTATTTT. It codes for CASSTMKVQGGQGAADTQYF. The full variable domain, its missing parts supplied by reference TRBV28 and TRBJ2-3, is DVKVTQSSRYLVKRTGEKVFLECVQDMDHENMFWYRQDPGLGLRLIYFSYDVKMKEKGDIPEGYSVSREKKERFSLILESASTNQTSMYLCASSTMKVQGGQGAADTQYFGPGTRLTVL.

The chain joins TRBV6-5 to TRBJ1-2, with 9 nucleotides matching TRBD1. In germline, CDR1 is MNHEY, CDR2 SVGAGI. This CDR3 has 15 amino acids. V was pared by 0 bases and J by 4 bases, with 3 bases of the junction left unmatched. The DNA of the CDR3 is TGTGCCAGCAGTTACTCGAGACAGGGGGTCTATGGCTACACCTTC. Translation: CASSYSRQGVYGYTF.

The table lists this clonotype with many counts. The genes are TRBV28 and TRBJ2-5; D not certain. Deletions cut 6 bases from V and 0 bases from J, with 8 bases between. The CDR3 covers 13 residues. The germline CDR1 and CDR2 sequences are MDHEN and SYDVKM. This chain's CDR3 is CASSLNDQETQYF. CDR3 coding DNA: TGTGCCAGCAGCCTAAACGACCAAGAGACCCAGTACTTC.

This clonotype came up a few times. The chain joins TRBV29-1 to TRBJ2-7; a weak D match, TRBD2 (7 bases). V was pared by 7 bases and J by 5 bases, with 15 bases between. The length of the CDR3 is 12 residues. From germline, CDR1 is SQVTM and CDR2 ANQGSEA. The CDR3 nucleotides read TGCAGCGGCCTTCGGGGGGCCAACGAGCAGTACTTC. Protein sequence: CSGLRGANEQYF.